This note documents a single TCR beta chain sequence. Its specificity is not known. The data belong to a study of vaccination effects on CD4 cells after COVID-19. Overall study results and limits: Of the vaccine-induced clones from healthy vaccinees, merely 1 of 255 recognized common cold coronaviruses as well.

Sequencing in the ViraFEST assay came after antigen-specific CD4+ T cells had been expanded with viral peptide pools, which were used to stimulate PBMC. Upon completion of around eleven days in culture, CD4+ T cells were isolated. The cohort was immunized with two doses of either the BNT162b2 or mRNA-1273 vaccine. Germline V gene sequence: CDR1 SNHLY, CDR2 FYNNEI. V dropped 6 bases and J dropped 7 bases, with 11 bases sitting between them. The CDR3 is made up of 12 amino acids. Only in-frame clones appear in the TCRdb table, and some are missing; sequencing was by immunoSEQ multiplex PCR. Among roughly 24,000 clones, over 60% were seen once, and the ten largest hold 9.5% to 13%.

This chain links TRBV2 with TRBJ2-3; D is possibly TRBD1 or TRBD2 (5 bases each). Specimen: CD4+ T cells from PBMCs cultured with HCoV-NL63 spike peptides, collected after COVID-19 vaccination. This TCR came from a human donor who received a COVID-19 vaccine. The CDR3 nucleotides are TGTGCCAGCAGGGATCAGGGACATACGCAGTATTTT. Protein product: CASRDQGHTQYF.